Below, 30 T cell receptor beta chains from the same sample are listed, as sequenced in a study of T cells in Graves' hyperthyroidism and ophthalmopathy. The CDR3 regions of TCR beta were amplified from RNA transcripts. A first-round RT-PCR of the TCR CDR3 used the HTBI primer set. From the multiplex PCR reads, TCRdb called clonotypes with MiXCR, one entry per CDR3 protein. In the table there are about 590,000 distinct CDR3 sequences, approximately 14% of which are singletons. The sample comprised blood. The receptors shown here come from a woman under 40 with Graves' hyperthyroidism.

The chain carries TRBV5-8 and TRBJ1-4; 10 nucleotides align to TRBD1. The germline V gene has CDR1 SGHTS and CDR2 YDEGEE. V was pared by 4 bases and J by 7 bases, with 4 bases of the junction left unmatched. The CDR3 contains 14 residues. The CDR3 DNA reads TGTGCCAGCAGCCGGACAGGGGGACTTGAAAAACTGTTTTTT. This translates into CASSRTGGLEKLFF.

This clonotype showed up just a few times. A clone one base away is much larger, so this may be a read error. The chain combines TRBV7-9 with TRBJ2-7; the match to TRBD1 covers 7 bases. CDR1 and CDR2 from the germline V gene are SEHNR and FQNEAQ (reference sequence). This CDR3 has 14 amino acids. Unmatched junction bases numbered 2, after V lost 0 bases and J lost 3 bases. The CDR3 nucleotides are TGTGCCAGCAGCTTAGCACAGGGGATCTACGAGCAGTACTTC. It specifies CASSLAQGIYEQYF. Full variable domain (missing parts from reference TRBV7-9 and TRBJ2-7): DTGVSQNPRHKITKRGQNVTFRCDPISEHNRLYWYRQTLGQGPEFLTYFQNEAQLEKSRLLSDRFSAERPKGSFSTLEIQRTEQGDSAMYLCASSLAQGIYEQYFGPGTRLTVT.

About this clonotype itself: At one end the junction does not follow the germline gene, possibly because of a read error. CDR3: CASSQDKGTRDF. CDR3 coding DNA: TGTGCCAGCAGCCAAGATAAGGGGACAAGGGACTTC. The gene calls are TRBV3-1 and TRBJ2-5; TRBD1 might be the D (6 bases). CDR3 length: 12 amino acids. Germline CDR1 LGHDT, CDR2 YNNKEL (reference sequence).

This clonotype occurred many times. The chain combines TRBV3-1 with TRBJ2-1; possible D gene TRBD2, 5 bases. This CDR3 is built from 14 residues. Per the germline V gene, CDR1 is LGHDT and CDR2 is YNNKEL (reference sequence). V was cut by 3 bases and J by 6 bases, with 12 bases left in between. The DNA of the CDR3 is TGTGCCAGCAGCCAGTGGGAGTCTTTCAATGAGCAGTTCTTC. Its translation: CASSQWESFNEQFF.

This clonotype was detected a few times. The gene calls are TRBV4-2 and TRBJ1-1; possible D gene TRBD1, 5 bases. The V end was cut by 6 bases, the J end by 0 bases, with 14 bases between. CDR3 length equals 15 residues. CDR1 is LGHNA, CDR2 YNFKEQ, per germline. CDR3 bases: TGTGCCAGCAGAGACAGACCCTCCATGAACACTGAAGCTTTCTTT. Its protein product is CASRDRPSMNTEAFF.

This clonotype was seen ten or more times. The rearrangement joins TRBV28 to TRBJ2-7; tentatively, D is TRBD2 (6 bases). CDR1 and CDR2 (germline): MDHEN, SYDVKM. The CDR3 length is 14 residues. The V end was cut by 5 bases, the J end by 3 bases, with 14 bases between. The CDR3 bases are TGTGCCAGCAGTCGGGTGGGAGGACACTACGAGCAGTACTTC. This codes for CASSRVGGHYEQYF. Using reference TRBV28 and TRBJ2-7 for the parts outside the CDR3, the full variable domain is DVKVTQSSRYLVKRTGEKVFLECVQDMDHENMFWYRQDPGLGLRLIYFSYDVKMKEKGDIPEGYSVSREKKERFSLILESASTNQTSMYLCASSRVGGHYEQYFGPGTRLTVT.

This clonotype was counted many times. The V and J genes are TRBV30 and TRBJ2-1, with D unresolved. Trimming stripped 2 bases from V and 6 bases from J, with 8 bases between. Germline-derived CDR1 and CDR2 are GTSNPN and SVGIG (reference sequence). The CDR3 extends over 12 amino acids. In nucleotides, the CDR3 is TGTGCCTGGAGTCTTTACCGCAATGAGCAGTTCTTC. Amino acids: CAWSLYRNEQFF.

Many counts were recorded for this clonotype. The chain's CDR3 is CASSFLSNNEQFF. The CDR3 DNA sequence: TGTGCCAGCAGCTTTCTAAGTAACAATGAGCAGTTCTTC. The rearrangement uses TRBV5-6 and TRBJ2-1, with unresolved D. Germline CDR1 SGHDT, CDR2 YYEEEE. The germline V and J ends were trimmed by 2 bases and 5 bases, with 8 bases remaining between them. This CDR3 has 13 residues.

The table lists this clonotype with a few counts. This chain uses TRBV20-1 with TRBJ2-5, with TRBD2 identical over 9 bases. The trim removed 2 bases at V and 4 bases at J, leaving 2 bases unmatched. This CDR3 region has 13 residues. The V gene's germline CDR1 is DFQATT and CDR2 SNEGSKA (reference sequence). CDR3 in DNA: TGCAGTGCTAGATTAGCGGGAGCAGAGACCCAGTACTTC. As protein: CSARLAGAETQYF.

This clonotype has ten or more counts. J is TRBJ2-5 and V is TRBV27, with a possible D match to TRBD2 (6 bases). V was clipped by 1 base and J by 0 bases, with 21 bases between them. This CDR3 spans 19 amino acids. Germline lookup yields CDR1 MNHEY and CDR2 SMNVEV (reference sequence). Here the CDR3 DNA reads TGTGCCAGCAGTTTATTAGGTCGCGTGGGGCGGGGACACCAAGAGACCCAGTACTTC. It is translated as CASSLLGRVGRGHQETQYF.

With regard to this clonotype: This may be a read error: a much more frequent sequence differs by one nucleotide. V usage is TRBV5-1 and J usage is TRBJ2-3, with D possibly being TRBD1 or TRBD2 (5 bases each). The CDR3 totals 15 residues. Trimming removed 0 bases from V and 5 bases from J, with 13 bases in between. Germline assignment: CDR1 SGHRS and CDR2 YFSETQ. This CDR3 reads CASSLGWGTRDTQYF. CDR3 in DNA: TGCGCCAGCAGCTTGGGATGGGGGACCAGAGATACGCAGTATTTT.

This clonotype was detected many times. The J gene is TRBJ1-1, the V gene TRBV24-1; 7 bases are shared with TRBD1. V was pared by 8 bases and J by 9 bases, with 11 bases of the junction left unmatched. This CDR3 comprises 13 residues. CDR1 and CDR2 (germline): KGHDR, SFDVKD. CDR3 nucleotides: TGTGCCACCACTGACCGGGACAGCCTACAAGCTTTCTTT. It specifies CATTDRDSLQAFF.

The table lists this clonotype with many counts. The rearrangement uses TRBV7-9 and TRBJ2-7; 9 nucleotides agree with TRBD2. The CDR3 is 14 amino acids. Germline assignment: CDR1 SEHNR and CDR2 FQNEAQ (reference sequence). Trimming took 1 base from V and 6 from J; bases not matched to a gene: 4. Here the CDR3 DNA reads TGTGCCAGCAGCTTAGTGGGTAGCGGGAGCGAGCAGTACTTC. Translation gives CASSLVGSGSEQYF.

This clonotype was seen more than once but under ten times. The CDR3 protein is CASSYSGALELFF. CDR3 in DNA: TGTGCCAGCAGTTATAGCGGGGCCTTGGAGCTGTTTTTT. The chain carries TRBV6-1 and TRBJ2-2; 8 bases agree with TRBD2. The CDR3 extends over 13 amino acids. V shed 5 bases, J shed 10 bases, and the junction held 6 bases outside the gene matches. Germline V lookup: CDR1 MNHNS, CDR2 SASEGT.

The V call is TRBV20-1, the J call TRBJ2-7; D gene uncertain. This CDR3 region has 13 residues. CDR1 and CDR2 (germline): DFQATT, SNEGSKA (reference sequence). The V end lost 1 base, the J end lost 3 bases, and 10 bases lay between the germline ends. CDR3 DNA sequence: TGCAGTGCTAGAGGTCGGAACTACTACGAGCAGTACTTC. Translated, it gives CSARGRNYYEQYF.

The chain couples TRBV18 to TRBJ2-7; D perhaps matches TRBD1 (6 bases). V was shortened by 2 bases and J by 6 bases, with 11 bases between the two germline ends. CDR1 KGHSH and CDR2 LQKENI come from the germline V gene. This CDR3 region has 13 residues. The CDR3 loop reads CASSPGGRGEQYF. The CDR3 nucleotides read TGTGCCAGCTCACCAGGTGGCAGGGGCGAGCAGTACTTC.

Comments on this clonotype: Just one base apart from a much larger clone, this may be a read error. V gene TRBV2 combines with J gene TRBJ2-5; 9 bases map to TRBD1. V was pared by 7 bases and J by 5 bases, with 5 bases of the junction left unmatched. In germline, CDR1 is SNHLY, CDR2 FYNNEI. The CDR3 has 13 amino acids. CDR3 coding DNA: TGTGCCAGCAAGGGGACAGGGCACGAGACCCAGTACTTC. It yields the protein CASKGTGHETQYF.

Comment on this clonotype: Germline and junction disagree at one end, which may indicate a read error. The rearrangement uses TRBV7-2 and TRBJ2-1; D is possibly TRBD2 (6 bases). Germline V gene lookup returns CDR1 SGHTA and CDR2 FQGNSA. There are 14 residues in the CDR3. The CDR3 loop is CASSLARADYEQFF. The DNA for the CDR3 is TGTGCCAGCAGCTTAGCGCGAGCGGACTACGAGCAGTTCTTT. Combining the CDR3 with reference TRBV7-2 and TRBJ2-1 gives the whole variable domain GAGVSQSPSNKVTEKGKDVELRCDPISGHTALYWYRQSLGQGLEFLIYFQGNSAPDKSGLPSDRFSAERTGGSVSTLTIQRTQQEDSAVYLCASSLARADYEQFFGPGTRLTVL.

In this sample, this clonotype turned up a few times. The chain uses TRBV27 and TRBJ1-1; TRBD1 matches at 9 bases. The germline gives CDR1 MNHEY, CDR2 SMNVEV (reference sequence). The CDR3 runs 13 residues. With V trimmed by 6 bases and J by 6 bases, 5 bases remained unmatched. The CDR3 region has the DNA TGTGCCAGCAGCCCCAGGACAGGGGCTGAAGCTTTCTTT. Its translation is CASSPRTGAEAFF.

This clonotype was detected many times. This chain uses TRBV24-1 with TRBJ1-5, with D unclear. The V gene lost 4 bases and the J gene lost 3 bases, with 12 bases spanning the gap. The CDR3 is 15 residues long. CDR1 is KGHDR and CDR2 is SFDVKD in the germline V gene. CDR3 nucleotide sequence: TGTGCCACCAGTGACAGCACAGTGCTCAATCAGCCCCAGCATTTT. This sequence encodes CATSDSTVLNQPQHF.

This clonotype was recorded many times. The chain combines TRBV3-1 with TRBJ1-2; TRBD1 is a possible D gene (5 bases). This CDR3 is 13 amino acids long. Germline CDR1 LGHDT, CDR2 YNNKEL (reference sequence). V was pared by 3 bases and J by 5 bases, with 10 bases between. CDR3 in DNA: TGTGCCAGCAGCCAGGAGGCAGGGTATGGCTACACCTTC. Amino acids: CASSQEAGYGYTF.

This clonotype turned up a few times. This sequence joins TRBV5-6 and TRBJ2-3; 10 nucleotides line up with TRBD2. CDR3 length: 16 amino acids. J was trimmed by 2 bases and V by 4 bases; bases with no gene match: 7. CDR1 and CDR2 from the germline V gene are SGHDT and YYEEEE. The CDR3 bases are TGTGCCAGCAGCGACGGTCTAGCGGGAGACACAGATACGCAGTATTTT. It translates to CASSDGLAGDTDTQYF.

This clonotype was seen repeatedly, ten times or more. This chain links TRBV20-1 with TRBJ2-5, with a weak D call TRBD1 (7 bases). V lost 0 bases to trimming and J lost 5 bases, with 13 bases between them. Per germline, CDR1 DFQATT and CDR2 SNEGSKA (reference sequence). The CDR3 is 14 amino acids. The CDR3 loop reads CSAREEGAGETQYF. CDR3 nucleotides: TGCAGTGCTAGAGAGGAGGGGGCGGGGGAGACCCAGTACTTC.

The chain is built from TRBV4-2 and TRBJ2-1; 8 bases match TRBD1. V shed 4 bases, J shed 8 bases, and the junction held 10 bases outside the gene matches. The CDR3 has 15 residues. Looked up from germline, CDR1 is LGHNA and CDR2 is YNFKEQ. CDR3 amino acids: CASSLSTGDWDEQFF. The CDR3 DNA is TGTGCCAGCAGCCTCTCGACAGGGGATTGGGATGAGCAGTTCTTC.

This clonotype was detected only a few times. V gene TRBV7-2 combines with J gene TRBJ2-1; a possible D gene is TRBD2 (6 bases). The V end lost 3 bases, the J end lost 8 bases, and 14 bases lay between the germline ends. The germline gives CDR1 SGHTA, CDR2 FQGNSA. The CDR3 contains 14 residues. The CDR3 DNA follows: TGTGCCAGCAGCTTCGGTCAGGGACTCGATGAGCAGTTCTTC. It yields the protein CASSFGQGLDEQFF. The full variable domain, with the rest looked up from reference TRBV7-2 and TRBJ2-1, is GAGVSQSPSNKVTEKGKDVELRCDPISGHTALYWYRQSLGQGLEFLIYFQGNSAPDKSGLPSDRFSAERTGGSVSTLTIQRTQQEDSAVYLCASSFGQGLDEQFFGPGTRLTVL.

This clonotype was seen more than once but under ten times. The chain combines TRBV6-1 with TRBJ1-4, with 8 bases identical to TRBD1. Germline loops: CDR1 MNHNS, CDR2 SASEGT. J was trimmed by 0 bases and V by 7 bases; bases with no gene match: 10. The CDR3 is 17 residues long. CDR3 sequence reads: CASTPTGAGATNEKLFF. The CDR3 nucleotides read TGTGCCAGCACCCCGACAGGGGCGGGGGCAACTAATGAAAAACTGTTTTTT.

This chain uses TRBV28 with TRBJ1-1; D unresolved. Germline V gene sequence: CDR1 MDHEN, CDR2 SYDVKM. The CDR3 is 16 amino acids. V lost 1 base and J 6 bases, leaving 18 bases between the germline ends. The CDR3 DNA reads as TGTGCCAGCAGTTTATCTGTTGTCAGCCCCGGCGCTGAAGCTTTCTTT. Protein product: CASSLSVVSPGAEAFF.

This chain links TRBV4-1 with TRBJ2-4; TRBD1 might be the D (6 bases). Germline CDR1 is MGHRA and CDR2 is YSYEKL. This CDR3 contains 15 residues. Trimming took 0 bases from V and 7 from J, leaving 13 bases between them. The CDR3 region is CASSQDQSRGNIQYF. The CDR3 bases are TGCGCCAGCAGCCAAGATCAGTCAAGGGGGAACATTCAGTACTTC.

This chain links TRBV19 with TRBJ1-3, with 8 positions matching TRBD1. Trimming took 7 bases from V and 0 from J; bases not matched to a gene: 8. The germline CDR1 and CDR2 sequences are LNHDA and SQIVND (reference sequence). There are 16 residues in the CDR3. The CDR3 sequence is CASTPGQAISGNTIYF. CDR3 nucleotide sequence: TGTGCCAGTACCCCGGGACAGGCGATCTCTGGAAACACCATATATTTT.

There are many counts of this clonotype. The chain carries TRBV9 and TRBJ2-7; D perhaps matches TRBD1 (6 bases). V shed 2 bases and J shed 5 bases, with 14 bases lying between them. The CDR3 length is 14 residues. CDR1 and CDR2 (germline): SGDLS, YYNGEE. CDR3 sequence: CASSVYGTKDEQYF. In DNA form, the CDR3 reads TGTGCCAGCAGCGTTTACGGGACAAAAGACGAGCAGTACTTC.